The 15 T cell receptor beta chains below come from one sample, sequenced in a study of blood T cell repertoires in COVID-19. Some clones are missing from TCRdb's copy, which holds only in-frame ones; the method was immunoSEQ multiplex PCR. This table holds about 150,000 clones, 80% to 85% found once. The sample comprised peripheral blood. All receptors derive from a woman aged 55-69 years with acute or convalescent COVID-19.

This clone has a handful of counts. The chain uses TRBV4-1 and TRBJ1-6, with a possible D match to TRBD1 (6 bases). From germline, CDR1 is MGHRA and CDR2 YSYEKL. Trimming cost V 0 bases and J 6 bases, with 9 bases left between them. The CDR3 spans 15 residues. CDR3 residues: CASSQESQGNSPLHF. CDR3 nucleotide sequence: TGCGCCAGCAGCCAAGAGTCACAGGGTAATTCACCCCTCCACTTT.

The chain links TRBV5-1 to TRBJ2-2; TRBD1 matches at 7 bases. The CDR3 runs to 17 residues. CDR1 and CDR2 from the germline V gene are SGHRS and YFSETQ. The J segment lost 4 bases and the V segment lost 0 bases, leaving 9 bases of the junction unmatched. The DNA of the CDR3 is TGCGCCAGCAGCTTGGCCAGACAGGGAAGGACCACCGGGGAGCTGTTTTTT. It yields the protein CASSLARQGRTTGELFF.

This chain uses TRBV5-1 with TRBJ2-3, with TRBD2 identical over 8 bases. This CDR3 region has 18 residues. Unmatched junction bases numbered 11, after V lost 2 bases and J lost 0 bases. CDR1 and CDR2 from the germline V gene are SGHRS and YFSETQ. The CDR3 is CASSFGRGAYRSTDTQYF. The CDR3 nucleotides are TGCGCCAGCAGCTTTGGGCGGGGGGCCTATCGTAGCACAGATACGCAGTATTTT. The full variable domain, in which reference TRBV5-1 and TRBJ2-3 provide the parts outside the CDR3, is KAGVTQTPRYLIKTRGQQVTLSCSPISGHRSVSWYQQTPGQGLQFLFEYFSETQRNKGNFPGRFSGRQFSNSRSEMNVSTLELGDSALYLCASSFGRGAYRSTDTQYFGPGTRLTVL.

The V gene is TRBV5-4, the J gene TRBJ2-7; D remains ambiguous. Trimming took off 2 bases at V and 6 bases at J, with 15 bases between the two ends. The CDR3 has 14 amino acids. Germline V gene lookup returns CDR1 SGHNT and CDR2 YYREEE (reference sequence). Here the CDR3 reads CASSFITPPGEQYF. The DNA for the CDR3 is TGTGCCAGCAGCTTCATAACACCCCCAGGCGAGCAGTACTTC.

This chain's CDR3 is CASASWDSVNEKLFF. The CDR3 coding sequence is TGCGCCAGCGCCTCTTGGGACAGCGTGAATGAAAAACTGTTTTTT. J is TRBJ1-4 and V is TRBV10-2, with 7 positions matching TRBD1. The CDR3 totals 15 residues. Germline V gene data show CDR1 as WSHSY and CDR2 as SAAADI. After removal of 8 bases from V and 5 bases from J, the junction contained 11 bases not matched to a gene.

This sequence joins TRBV7-2 and TRBJ2-1, with 10 bases that match TRBD2. The germline V gene has CDR1 SGHTA and CDR2 FQGNSA. Germline trimming cut 0 bases from V and 3 bases from J; bases unmatched to any gene: 5. The CDR3 loop spans 17 amino acids. CDR3 sequence reads: CASSLASGGPYYNEQFF. Here the CDR3 DNA reads TGTGCCAGCAGCTTAGCTAGCGGGGGGCCCTACTACAATGAGCAGTTCTTC.

As to this clone: Other nucleotide sequences from this sample produce the same CDR3. J is TRBJ1-5 and V is TRBV20-1; no clear D. Trimming shortened V by 3 bases and J by 5 bases, and 11 bases separated the two germline ends. The CDR3 totals 13 residues. CDR1 DFQATT and CDR2 SNEGSKA come from the germline V gene (reference sequence). Here the CDR3 reads CSASVTVDQPQHF. The CDR3 coding sequence is TGCAGTGCTAGTGTCACAGTTGATCAGCCCCAGCATTTT.

The chain joins TRBV5-4 to TRBJ2-5; 8 positions match TRBD2. V trimming: 4 bases; J trimming: 5 bases; junction bases outside the gene matches: 7. There are 14 residues in the CDR3. CDR1 is SGHNT, CDR2 YYREEE, per germline (reference sequence). CDR3 nucleotides: TGTGCCAGCAGCCCCGGGGGGGCCCAGGAGACCCAGTACTTC. It translates to CASSPGGAQETQYF.

V is TRBV6-5 and J is TRBJ2-1; 10 bases are a match to TRBD2. Germline V CDR1 and CDR2: MNHEY, SVGAGI. The length of the CDR3 is 15 residues. V dropped 6 bases and J dropped 5; count of bases not matched to a gene: 7. The CDR3: CASSKRTSGNNEQFF. As DNA, the CDR3 is TGTGCCAGCAGCAAACGGACTAGCGGTAACAATGAGCAGTTCTTC.

The V gene is TRBV18, the J gene TRBJ2-6, with a possible D match to TRBD1 (6 bases). V gave up 3 bases and J gave up 0 bases, with 9 bases separating them. This CDR3 has 16 residues. Looked up from germline, CDR1 is KGHSH and CDR2 is LQKENI. CDR3 sequence reads: CASSPSGVSGANVLTF. The CDR3 DNA reads TGTGCCAGCTCACCTTCAGGGGTCTCTGGGGCCAACGTCCTGACTTTC.

The V and J genes are TRBV19 and TRBJ1-1; D ambiguous. This CDR3 is 14 amino acids long. Germline CDR1 and CDR2: LNHDA and SQIVND (reference sequence). The ends were cut back, 4 bases at V and 4 bases at J, with 13 bases in the middle. The CDR3 protein is CASSTQASGTEAFF. CDR3 coding DNA: TGTGCCAGTAGTACCCAGGCGAGCGGCACTGAAGCTTTCTTT.

This clone has just a few counts. V usage is TRBV18 and J usage is TRBJ2-5; TRBD2 aligns across 11 bases. CDR1 and CDR2 (germline): KGHSH, LQKENI. Unmatched junction bases numbered 3, after V lost 6 bases and J lost 0 bases. The CDR3 covers 15 residues. The CDR3 bases are TGTGCCAGCTCGCCGGGACTAGCGGACCAAGAGACCCAGTACTTC. Translating it yields CASSPGLADQETQYF.

The rearrangement joins TRBV5-1 to TRBJ1-1; no definite D call. Germline assignment: CDR1 SGHRS and CDR2 YFSETQ. This CDR3 is 15 amino acids long. V lost 4 bases and J lost 6, with 19 bases in between. CDR3: CASSPLLDLTSEAFF. CDR3 nucleotide sequence: TGCGCCAGCAGCCCCCTCTTAGACCTGACATCTGAAGCTTTCTTT.

The V and J genes are TRBV5-1 and TRBJ1-2, with 8 bases fitting TRBD1. The germline gives CDR1 SGHRS, CDR2 YFSETQ. The CDR3 extends over 13 amino acids. V lost 4 bases and J lost 3; bases outside the gene matches: 2. CDR3 protein: CASSQGAHYGYTF. The CDR3 nucleotides read TGCGCCAGCAGCCAGGGGGCCCACTATGGCTACACCTTC.

The CDR3, as DNA: TGTGCCAGCAGTTCTCGGACAGACGGGGAGCTGTTTTTT. Protein sequence: CASSSRTDGELFF. V is TRBV12-3 or TRBV12-4 and J is TRBJ2-2; maybe TRBD1 (6 bases). Between the trimmed V and J ends, which lost 4 bases and 7 bases, there was a span of 10 bases. The CDR3 contains 13 residues.